This T cell receptor (beta chain) was recovered during a study of T cells in localized non-small cell lung cancer. Study-wide findings and caveats: In adjacent lung appeared a median around 62 of the top 100 tumor clones.

TCRdb keeps only in-frame clones here, not all; method: immunoSEQ multiplex PCR. The table lists 15,000 to 20,000 clones, approximately 80% of them singletons. A word on this clone: Its antigen is unknown.

The CDR3 covers 20 residues. J lost 0 bases, V lost 0 bases, and 17 bases had no gene match. Germline V gene sequence: CDR1 GTSNPN, CDR2 SVGIG (reference sequence). The origin of this receptor is an older male donor with stage I lung adenocarcinoma. Material: peripheral blood, obtained before any cancer treatment. This chain joins TRBV30 and TRBJ2-1; 7 bases map to TRBD2. In DNA, the CDR3 is TGTGCCTGGAGTGTACTGGGGTTGGGCGGGGGAAAAAGCTCCTACAATGAGCAGTTCTTC. Protein product: CAWSVLGLGGGKSSYNEQFF.